The 9 T cell receptor beta chains in this list originate from one sample, sequenced in a study of CXCR3-negative and CXCR3-positive naive CD8 T cells. All TRB cDNA libraries came from 5' RACE performed with UMI labels. TCRdb reprocessed the 5' RACE reads, with one entry per CDR3 protein and no DNA. The table for this sample gives some 130,000 distinct CDR3 sequences. The sequenced sample was naive CXCR3- CD8+ T cells from blood. Specified subset: CD45RO-CCR7+CD27+CD95- naive CD8+ T cells lacking CXCR3 (TNR3-). All receptors derive from a human donor in good health. Some clones in this sample may be carry-over from other donors' samples.

The chain links TRBV14 to TRBJ1-3; the D call of TRBD1 rests on TCRdb alone, since no DNA is present to check it. Germline V lookup: CDR1 SGHDN, CDR2 FVKESK. There are 15 residues in the CDR3. The CDR3 loop reads CASSQDWAGQDTIYF.

V usage is TRBV19 and J usage is TRBJ2-7. The CDR3 spans 15 residues. The V gene's germline CDR1 is LNHDA and CDR2 SQIVND (reference sequence). The CDR3 region is CASSIVLTDYYEQYF.

The chain couples TRBV6-4 to TRBJ2-3; TCRdb selects TRBD2, and the lack of DNA leaves this call unchecked. The CDR3 sequence is 15 residues long. The germline gives CDR1 MRHNA, CDR2 SNTAGT. This CDR3 reads CASSDERGGPDTQYF.

The chain carries TRBV28 and TRBJ2-3. Germline CDR1 reads MDHEN; CDR2 reads SYDVKM. The CDR3 sequence is 15 residues long. Here the CDR3 reads CASSLSGGSTDTQYF.

V and J are TRBV29-1 and TRBJ1-3. Germline CDR1 is SQVTM and CDR2 is ANQGSEA. This CDR3 is 13 amino acids long. The CDR3 protein is CSGVQASTNTIYF. The full variable domain, in which reference TRBV29-1 and TRBJ1-3 provide the parts outside the CDR3, is SAVISQKPSRDICQRGTSLTIQCQVDSQVTMMFWYRQQPGQSLTLIATANQGSEATYESGFVIDKFPISRPNLTFSTLTVSNMSPEDSSIYLCSGVQASTNTIYFGEGSWLTVV.

The chain joins TRBV12-3 or TRBV12-4 to TRBJ2-1; the D gene TCRdb calls, TRBD2, cannot be checked with no DNA. The CDR3 covers 12 residues. CDR3 residues: CASSLLAGDQFF.

The CDR3 sequence is CSVGTAAYEQYF. This chain connects TRBV29-1 to TRBJ2-7; TCRdb lists TRBD1, though no DNA is available to test this call. Per germline, CDR1 SQVTM and CDR2 ANQGSEA. This CDR3 has 12 amino acids.

The V and J genes are TRBV7-3 and TRBJ1-5; TCRdb returns TRBD1, unconfirmable since there is no DNA. Germline V gene lookup returns CDR1 SGHTA and CDR2 FQGTGA. The CDR3 loop spans 19 amino acids. The CDR3 here is CASRDTPGQGGNSNQPQHF.

The chain joins TRBV29-1 to TRBJ1-2; TCRdb calls TRBD1, which cannot be checked without DNA. Germline CDR1 SQVTM, CDR2 ANQGSEA. The length of the CDR3 is 11 residues. The CDR3 protein is CSVVTEDGYTF. Filled out from reference TRBV29-1 and TRBJ1-2, the complete variable domain reads SAVISQKPSRDICQRGTSLTIQCQVDSQVTMMFWYRQQPGQSLTLIATANQGSEATYESGFVIDKFPISRPNLTFSTLTVSNMSPEDSSIYLCSVVTEDGYTFGSGTRLTVV.